This T cell receptor (beta chain) emerged from a study of blood T cell repertoires in COVID-19. Study at large: Spain, Italy and the United States supplied samples that represented acute and convalescent COVID-19.

This clone was detected only a few times. As processed by the authors: Quantification of nucleated cells was approximated via reference gene primer amplification. Method: immunoSEQ multiplex PCR; TCRdb's copy keeps in-frame clones and lacks some. That table is the source of V, J and clone size, and D and trimming were worked out from the DNA. The data hold 200,000 to 300,000 clones, with around 87% observed a single time. Sample: peripheral blood. This TCR came from a woman aged 45 to 65 with acute or convalescent COVID-19.

The CDR3 coding sequence is TGCGCCAGCAGTCAATCTGGGGACAGGAGCTCCTATAATTCACCCCTCCACTTT. Its protein product is CASSQSGDRSSYNSPLHF. This chain joins TRBV23-1 and TRBJ1-6, with TRBD1 matching 8 bases. TRBV23-1 is designated an ORF whose function remains uncertain. This CDR3 has 18 residues. Trimming took 0 bases from V and 0 from J; bases not matched to a gene: 4.